This TCR beta chain was found in a study of CD8 T cells in ankylosing spondylitis. The TCR beta libraries were generated through quantitative 5'-RACE incorporating molecular barcodes. TCRdb reprocessed the 5' RACE reads via MiXCR and lists one record per CDR3 protein. The sample records 240,000 or so distinct CDR3 sequences, 8% to 9.5% being singletons. Trimming removed 0 bases from V and 3 bases from J, with 10 bases in between. This CDR3 is built from 15 residues. Germline V gene sequence: CDR1 SGDLS, CDR2 YYNGEE. Study conclusions and caveats: Roughly eight highly homologous variants made up a TCR beta motif, and this motif appeared characteristic of ankylosing spondylitis blood. Matched ankylosing spondylitis synovial fluid reportedly showed significant enrichment of disease-linked clones.

This clonotype was recorded many times. As yet, its antigen is unknown. The gene calls are TRBV9 and TRBJ1-3; the D gene is possibly TRBD1 (5 bases). The receptor's source is a male donor with ankylosing spondylitis or in good health (not recorded which). The source material was blood, either unsorted or a sorted T cell fraction (not recorded which). The CDR3 loop is CASSVAQGFGNTIYF. DNA of the CDR3: TGTGCCAGCAGCGTAGCCCAGGGATTTGGAAACACCATATATTTT.